This T cell receptor beta chain emerged from a study of blood T cell repertoires in COVID-19. As for the study in general: The study drew acute and convalescent COVID-19 samples from the United States, Italy and Spain.

Original methodology: Estimates of nucleated cell counts were drawn from the amplification of reference gene primers. Repertoires were generated with immunoSEQ multiplex PCR, while TCRdb's copy carries only in-frame clones and drops some. V, J and clone size derive from that table, while D and trimming were established from the DNA sequence. This table holds some 350,000 clones, around 86% found once. Trimming cost V 5 bases and J 5 bases, with 6 bases left between them. This CDR3 is built from 10 residues. CDR1 GTSNPN and CDR2 SVGIG come from the germline V gene (reference sequence). The table lists this clone with a count of one.

Sequenced sample: peripheral blood. This clonotype originated in a human donor in a cohort sampled during active COVID-19. This rearrangement joins TRBV30 to TRBJ1-2; D is unresolved. CDR3 in amino acids: CAWGRYGYTF. The CDR3, as DNA: TGTGCCTGGGGACGTTATGGCTACACCTTC.